Each of the 3 T cell receptor beta chains below was sequenced from the same sample in a study of blood T cell repertoires in COVID-19. Sequenced by immunoSEQ multiplex PCR; TCRdb stores in-frame clones only, minus some. The sample records more than 60,000 clones, about 88% being singletons. The material sequenced was peripheral blood. Receptors were obtained from a woman in her sixties or seventies with COVID-19, enrolled during active disease.

V gene TRBV5-1 combines with J gene TRBJ2-5; weak D call: TRBD1 (6 bases). The length of the CDR3 is 14 residues. Trimming removed 0 bases from V and 5 bases from J, with 11 bases in between. Germline V gene lookup returns CDR1 SGHRS and CDR2 YFSETQ. The CDR3 bases are TGCGCCAGCAGCTTGGCAGGGGCAGGGGAGACCCAGTACTTC. Its translation: CASSLAGAGETQYF.

This clone was recorded once. V and J are TRBV6-5 and TRBJ2-5; TRBD2 matches at 8 bases. Trimming took 8 bases from V and 1 from J; bases not matched to a gene: 6. This CDR3 is 14 amino acids long. Germline values: CDR1 MNHEY, CDR2 SVGAGI. CDR3 protein: CASGREVPQETQYF. CDR3 nucleotides: TGTGCCAGCGGGCGGGAGGTCCCCCAAGAGACCCAGTACTTC.

The J gene is TRBJ2-3, the V gene TRBV7-2; perhaps TRBD2 as D (5 bases). Trimming stripped 5 bases from V and 5 bases from J, with 11 bases between. Germline values: CDR1 SGHTA, CDR2 FQGNSA. The CDR3 runs 13 residues. As DNA, the CDR3 is TGTGCCAGCAGCCTATGGACTGGAGATACGCAGTATTTT. As protein: CASSLWTGDTQYF.